The next 32 T cell receptor beta chains were all read from a single sample in a study of shared T cell receptors in the human thymus (dated by TCRdb to about 2021). The method was the immunoSEQ multiplex PCR assay. The table was pulled from immuneACCESS by TCRdb, which kept in-frame rearrangements only. Such tables lose some clones; where checked, under half of the loss comes from unresolved V genes, and the rest has no known cause. The sample table lists hundreds of thousands of clones, just under 95% of them with a count of one. Of the sample, 0.015% to 0.02% falls within the top ten clones. Sequenced: thymocytes. These receptors all stem from a human donor.

The chain uses TRBV28 and TRBJ2-1, with TRBD2 matching over 7 bases. J was trimmed by 2 bases and V by 3 bases; bases with no gene match: 10. The V gene's germline CDR1 is MDHEN and CDR2 SYDVKM. The CDR3 is 17 residues long. The CDR3 DNA reads TGTGCCAGCAGTTTTATTAGGGCTAGCGGAACCTACAATGAGCAGTTCTTC. Amino acids: CASSFIRASGTYNEQFF.

This chain connects TRBV5-8 to TRBJ2-7; TRBD1 aligns across 7 bases. The germline V gene encodes CDR1 SGHTS and CDR2 YDEGEE. CDR3 length: 14 amino acids. V lost 0 bases and J lost 4; bases outside the gene matches: 4. For the CDR3, the DNA is TGTGCCAGCAGCTTGGACAGGGGAACTTACGAGCAGTACTTC. It yields the protein CASSLDRGTYEQYF.

The chain carries TRBV18 and TRBJ2-1; D ambiguous. Trimming removed 0 bases from V and 0 bases from J, with 9 bases in between. CDR3 length: 16 amino acids. CDR1 is KGHSH and CDR2 is LQKENI in the germline V gene. CDR3 loop: CASSPPNRISYNEQFF. The CDR3 nucleotides read TGTGCCAGCTCACCACCTAACAGAATCTCCTACAATGAGCAGTTCTTC.

This chain joins TRBV11-2 and TRBJ2-5; 8 bases are a match to TRBD1. Looked up from germline, CDR1 is SGHAT and CDR2 is FQNNGV. CDR3 size: 15 residues. The V and J ends lost 5 bases and 2 bases, in that order; junction bases with no gene match: 7. CDR3 region: CASSPGTGAQETQYF. Here the CDR3 DNA reads TGTGCCAGCAGCCCTGGGACAGGCGCTCAAGAGACCCAGTACTTC.

The rearrangement uses TRBV7-9 and TRBJ2-1; 10 bases map to TRBD2. The J segment lost 9 bases and the V segment lost 1 base, leaving 6 bases of the junction unmatched. This CDR3 contains 15 residues. Germline V gene data show CDR1 as SEHNR and CDR2 as FQNEAQ (reference sequence). The CDR3 coding sequence is TGTGCCAGCAGCTTAGATACTAGCGGGACTTCTGAGCAGTTCTTC. Protein product: CASSLDTSGTSEQFF.

The rearrangement links TRBV29-1 to TRBJ1-4, with TRBD1 as a possible D gene (5 bases). Germline V CDR1 and CDR2: SQVTM, ANQGSEA. This CDR3 is built from 16 residues. The germline V and J ends were trimmed by 5 bases and 5 bases, with 21 bases remaining between them. DNA for the CDR3: TGCAGCGTTAGAGACGACTCGGGACGTCCCAATGAAAAACTGTTTTTT. Amino acid sequence: CSVRDDSGRPNEKLFF.

The chain is built from TRBV6-5 and TRBJ1-3, with D possibly being TRBD1 (5 bases). The CDR3 covers 16 residues. V was clipped by 4 bases and J by 2 bases, with 15 bases between them. Germline loops: CDR1 MNHEY, CDR2 SVGAGI. CDR3 residues: CASSSGLLDPGNTIYF. The CDR3 DNA reads TGTGCCAGCAGTTCGGGACTTCTGGACCCTGGAAACACCATATATTTT.

The chain carries TRBV5-6 and TRBJ1-1; 9 nucleotides agree with TRBD1. Germline V CDR1 and CDR2: SGHDT, YYEEEE. The CDR3 consists of 17 residues. The junction had 8 bases not matched to a gene; V was cut back by 1 base and J by 1 base. The CDR3 DNA reads TGTGCCAGCAGCTTGAGGGACAGGGATAAGGAGAACACTGAAGCTTTCTTT. It is translated as CASSLRDRDKENTEAFF.

The chain recombines TRBV7-8 with TRBJ2-2; 10 bases line up with TRBD2. The V segment lost 7 bases and the J segment 3 bases; nucleotides outside the gene matches: 17. CDR3 length: 19 amino acids. Germline loops: CDR1 SGHVS, CDR2 FQNEAQ. DNA of the CDR3: TGTGCCAGCACCCCCCAGGGGAACGGAGCGGGAGGGGACACCGGGGAGCTGTTTTTT. This translates into CASTPQGNGAGGDTGELFF.

The V gene is TRBV6-1, the J gene TRBJ1-5, with 7 bases aligning to TRBD1. The J segment lost 5 bases and the V segment lost 4 bases, leaving 11 bases of the junction unmatched. Per germline, CDR1 MNHNS and CDR2 SASEGT. The CDR3 covers 16 residues. The CDR3: CASSARDGQVHQPQHF. DNA of the CDR3: TGTGCCAGCAGTGCCCGCGACGGACAGGTCCATCAGCCCCAGCATTTT.

The chain is built from TRBV11-2 and TRBJ2-7; D is unclear. Trimming shortened V by 5 bases and J by 2 bases, and 13 bases separated the two germline ends. Germline CDR1 reads SGHAT; CDR2 reads FQNNGV. The CDR3 runs to 14 residues. As DNA, the CDR3 is TGTGCCAGCAGCCCCGGACGAGGCCCCTACGAGCAGTACTTC. This gives the protein CASSPGRGPYEQYF.

This sequence joins TRBV19 and TRBJ1-2; D not certain. The CDR3 consists of 17 residues. Trimming took 4 bases from V and 7 from J, leaving 25 bases between them. Per the germline V gene, CDR1 is LNHDA and CDR2 is SQIVND (reference sequence). Written as DNA, the CDR3 is TGTGCCAGTAGTACCCCAACGAATAGGGCCCCCCATGGTGGCTACACCTTC. Protein sequence: CASSTPTNRAPHGGYTF.

The chain recombines TRBV28 with TRBJ2-6; D gene ambiguous. The CDR3 runs 14 residues. The V gene's germline CDR1 is MDHEN and CDR2 SYDVKM. Deletions cut 9 bases from V and 0 bases from J, with 9 bases between. CDR3 sequence reads: CASNGDSGANVLTF. CDR3 DNA sequence: TGTGCCAGTAACGGAGACTCTGGGGCCAACGTCCTGACTTTC.

The gene calls are TRBV28 and TRBJ1-2, with D perhaps matching TRBD1 (5 bases). The V end was cut by 8 bases, the J end by 2 bases, with 12 bases between. Germline values: CDR1 MDHEN, CDR2 SYDVKM. The CDR3 covers 13 residues. In DNA, the CDR3 is TGTGCCAGCTCTGGACGGACAAACTATGGCTACACCTTC. Amino acid sequence: CASSGRTNYGYTF.

This chain connects TRBV11-2 to TRBJ2-1, with 11 bases lining up with TRBD1. V was pared by 4 bases and J by 9 bases, with 14 bases of the junction left unmatched. The CDR3 has 17 residues. Germline V CDR1 and CDR2: SGHAT, FQNNGV. This CDR3 reads CASSYRTGGLDVGEQFF. The CDR3 bases are TGTGCCAGCAGCTATCGGACAGGGGGCTTAGATGTGGGTGAGCAGTTCTTC.

The V and J genes are TRBV19 and TRBJ1-6, with TRBD1 identical over 7 bases. The CDR3 loop spans 15 amino acids. Germline CDR1 is LNHDA and CDR2 is SQIVND (reference sequence). V was pared by 5 bases and J by 9 bases, with 10 bases of the junction left unmatched. The CDR3 region has the DNA TGTGCCAGTAGTCTCCGGGACAGCCCAACTTCACCCCTCCACTTT. It is translated as CASSLRDSPTSPLHF.

The chain links TRBV27 to TRBJ1-4; D may be TRBD1 (6 bases). Germline loops: CDR1 MNHEY, CDR2 SMNVEV (reference sequence). The CDR3 consists of 14 residues. Trimming shortened V by 8 bases and J by 3 bases, and 13 bases separated the two germline ends. The CDR3 is CASRRRGSNEKLFF. DNA of the CDR3: TGTGCCAGCCGCCGAAGGGGGTCTAATGAAAAACTGTTTTTT. The whole variable domain, filled in from reference TRBV27 and TRBJ1-4, reads EAQVTQNPRYLITVTGKKLTVTCSQNMNHEYMSWYRQDPGLGLRQIYYSMNVEVTDKGDVPEGYKVSRKEKRNFPLILESPSPNQTSLYFCASRRRGSNEKLFFGSGTQLSVL.

The chain is built from TRBV5-6 and TRBJ1-2; the D is unclear. Germline lookup yields CDR1 SGHDT and CDR2 YYEEEE. V shed 3 bases and J shed 4 bases, with 13 bases lying between them. The CDR3 totals 14 residues. The CDR3 spells CASSSPGVGYGYTF. Written as DNA, the CDR3 is TGTGCCAGCAGCTCCCCCGGGGTTGGCTATGGCTACACCTTC.

This chain connects TRBV9 to TRBJ2-7; TRBD1 is a possible D gene (5 bases). Germline-derived CDR1 and CDR2 are SGDLS and YYNGEE. Trimming took off 4 bases at V and 6 bases at J, with 26 bases between the two ends. CDR3 length: 17 amino acids. The DNA for the CDR3 is TGTGCCAGCAGCTCCCCCCCTGGCCTCAGGGAAACGGGCGAGCAGTACTTC. Its translation: CASSSPPGLRETGEQYF.

The CDR3 DNA reads TGTGCCAGCAGCCCCCGGAATGTTATTTTCTACGAGCAGTACTTC. It codes for CASSPRNVIFYEQYF. This chain links TRBV11-2 with TRBJ2-7; D is unclear. The CDR3 sequence is 15 residues long. Germline CDR1 SGHAT, CDR2 FQNNGV. V lost 5 bases, J lost 3 bases, and 17 bases lay in between.

The chain couples TRBV4-2 to TRBJ1-5; the D is unclear. CDR3 length: 15 residues. Trimming shortened V by 0 bases and J by 4 bases, and 10 bases separated the two germline ends. Per germline, CDR1 LGHNA and CDR2 YNFKEQ. CDR3 sequence reads: CASSQDMGRNQPQHF. The CDR3 DNA reads TGTGCCAGCAGCCAAGATATGGGTAGAAATCAGCCCCAGCATTTT.

The rearrangement uses TRBV27 and TRBJ1-6, with D hard to call. CDR1 and CDR2 (germline): MNHEY, SMNVEV (reference sequence). The CDR3 extends over 16 amino acids. V lost 4 bases and J lost 6, with 16 bases in between. In DNA, the CDR3 is TGTGCCAGCAGTTACGAGATCCCCGGAATTAATTCACCCCTCCACTTT. It is translated as CASSYEIPGINSPLHF.

V is TRBV19 and J is TRBJ2-7; D remains unclear. CDR3 length equals 11 residues. CDR1 and CDR2 (germline): LNHDA, SQIVND (reference sequence). Trimming took off 9 bases at V and 0 bases at J, with 6 bases between the two ends. CDR3 nucleotides: TGTGCCAGGCTTCCCTCCTACGAGCAGTACTTC. Translating gives CARLPSYEQYF.

This chain joins TRBV7-8 and TRBJ2-4; weak D call: TRBD2 (5 bases). V gave up 4 bases and J gave up 7 bases, with 5 bases separating them. CDR1 and CDR2 from the germline V gene are SGHVS and FQNEAQ. The CDR3 is 11 residues long. In DNA form, the CDR3 reads TGTGCCAGCAGCTGGGAGAACATTCAGTACTTC. This encodes CASSWENIQYF.

The chain recombines TRBV4-2 with TRBJ2-3; D unclear. The germline gives CDR1 LGHNA, CDR2 YNFKEQ. Trimming pared 4 bases from V and 5 bases from J, leaving 13 bases between. The CDR3 is 14 amino acids. The CDR3 sequence: CASSRTQDRDTQYF. CDR3 nucleotides: TGTGCCAGCAGCCGAACCCAAGATAGAGATACGCAGTATTTT.

This clone appeared once. The chain combines TRBV10-1 with TRBJ2-1; D is possibly TRBD1 (7 bases). CDR1 WNHNN and CDR2 SYGVQD come from the germline V gene (reference sequence). The germline V and J ends were trimmed by 10 bases and 6 bases, with 22 bases remaining between them. The CDR3 has 15 residues. This CDR3 reads CATPPWQGGANEQFF. The CDR3 coding sequence is TGCGCCACCCCGCCCTGGCAGGGGGGAGCCAATGAGCAGTTCTTC.

The rearrangement joins TRBV14 to TRBJ1-2; a weak D match, TRBD1 (5 bases). The V and J ends lost 1 base and 8 bases respectively, with 11 bases between them. The length of the CDR3 is 13 residues. Germline-derived CDR1 and CDR2 are SGHDN and FVKESK. The CDR3 DNA reads as TGTGCCAGCAGCCAAGGTGGGGGGAGAGGCTACACCTTC. Protein: CASSQGGGRGYTF.

In nucleotides, the CDR3 is TGTGCCAGTAGTAGAGCTCCCGGGACCCCCAGGTTGGAGACCCAGTACTTC. Encoded protein: CASSRAPGTPRLETQYF. The chain recombines TRBV19 with TRBJ2-5, with D perhaps being TRBD1 or TRBD2 (5 bases each). The germline CDR1 and CDR2 sequences are LNHDA and SQIVND (reference sequence). This CDR3 has 17 amino acids. The V end lost 4 bases, the J end lost 5 bases, and 23 bases lay between the germline ends.

This clone was counted only a few times. The CDR3 sequence: CASLQGPEAFF. The DNA for the CDR3 is TGTGCCAGTTTGCAGGGGCCTGAAGCTTTCTTT. The chain uses TRBV28 and TRBJ1-1, with D tentatively TRBD1 (6 bases). From germline, CDR1 is MDHEN and CDR2 SYDVKM. The V end lost 9 bases, the J end lost 6 bases, and 11 bases lay between the germline ends. The CDR3 totals 11 residues.

A note on this clone: Other DNA sequences in this sample translate to the same CDR3. This chain connects TRBV5-1 to TRBJ1-1, with D maybe TRBD1 (6 bases). CDR1 and CDR2 (germline): SGHRS, YFSETQ. This CDR3 spans 13 amino acids. The V gene lost 2 bases and the J gene lost 4 bases, with 9 bases spanning the gap. The CDR3 DNA is TGCGCCAGCAGCTTAGGACAGAGCACTGAAGCTTTCTTT. It codes for CASSLGQSTEAFF.

CDR3 bases: TGTGCCAGCAGTTCAGGGGGGAGGACAGATACGCAGTATTTT. Amino acids: CASSSGGRTDTQYF. The rearrangement joins TRBV28 to TRBJ2-3; TRBD1 is a possible D gene (7 bases). This CDR3 has 14 amino acids. The germline gives CDR1 MDHEN, CDR2 SYDVKM. Trimming shortened V by 4 bases and J by 3 bases, and 11 bases separated the two germline ends.

The J gene is TRBJ1-2, the V gene TRBV15, with TRBD1 as a possible D gene (6 bases). V lost 2 bases and J lost 3, with 16 bases in between. Germline assignment: CDR1 LNHNV and CDR2 YYDKDF (reference sequence). CDR3 length equals 16 residues. CDR3 DNA sequence: TGTGCCACCAGCAGAAGGTGTAGGGGGTTCGACTATGGCTACACCTTC. Its translation is CATSRRCRGFDYGYTF.